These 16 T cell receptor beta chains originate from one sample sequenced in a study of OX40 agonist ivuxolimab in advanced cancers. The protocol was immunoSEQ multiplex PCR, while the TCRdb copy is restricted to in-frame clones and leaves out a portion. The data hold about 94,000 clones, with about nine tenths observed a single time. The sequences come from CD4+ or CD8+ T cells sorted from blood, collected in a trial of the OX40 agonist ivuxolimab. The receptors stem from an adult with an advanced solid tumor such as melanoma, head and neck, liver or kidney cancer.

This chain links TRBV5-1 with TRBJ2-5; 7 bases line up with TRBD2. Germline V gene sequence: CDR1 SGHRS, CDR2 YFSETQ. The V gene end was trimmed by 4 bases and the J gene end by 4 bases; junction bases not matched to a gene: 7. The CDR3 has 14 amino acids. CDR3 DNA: TGCGCCAGCAGCCTGGAGGTAGCGGGAGAGACCCAGTACTTC. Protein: CASSLEVAGETQYF.

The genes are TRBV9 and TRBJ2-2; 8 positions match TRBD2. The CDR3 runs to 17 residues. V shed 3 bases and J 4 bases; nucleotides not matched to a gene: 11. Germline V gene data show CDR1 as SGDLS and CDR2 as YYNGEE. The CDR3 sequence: CASSAGVGGVTTGELFF. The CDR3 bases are TGTGCCAGCAGCGCCGGGGTCGGGGGGGTTACCACCGGGGAGCTGTTTTTT. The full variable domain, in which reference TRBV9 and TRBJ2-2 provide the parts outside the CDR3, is DSGVTQTPKHLITATGQRVTLRCSPRSGDLSVYWYQQSLDQGLQFLIQYYNGEERAKGNILERFSAQQFPDLHSELNLSSLELGDSALYFCASSAGVGGVTTGELFFGEGSRLTVL.

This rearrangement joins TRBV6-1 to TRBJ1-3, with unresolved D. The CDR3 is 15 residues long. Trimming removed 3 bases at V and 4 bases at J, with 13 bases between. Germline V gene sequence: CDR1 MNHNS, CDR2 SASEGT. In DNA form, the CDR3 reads TGTGCCAGCAGTGATTTCGGGTTCTCCGGAAACACCATATATTTT. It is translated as CASSDFGFSGNTIYF.

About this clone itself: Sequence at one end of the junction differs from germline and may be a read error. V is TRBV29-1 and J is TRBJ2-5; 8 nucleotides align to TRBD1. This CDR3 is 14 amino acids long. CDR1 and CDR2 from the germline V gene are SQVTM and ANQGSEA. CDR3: CSAEGPRGRETQYF. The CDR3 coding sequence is TGCAGCGCTGAAGGCCCCAGGGGGCGAGAGACCCAGTACTTC.

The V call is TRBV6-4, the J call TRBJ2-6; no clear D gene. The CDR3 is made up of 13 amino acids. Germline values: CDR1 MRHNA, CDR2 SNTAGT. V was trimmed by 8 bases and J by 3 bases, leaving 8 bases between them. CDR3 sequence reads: CASRPDGANVLTF. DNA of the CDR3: TGTGCCAGCCGGCCAGATGGGGCCAACGTCCTGACTTTC.

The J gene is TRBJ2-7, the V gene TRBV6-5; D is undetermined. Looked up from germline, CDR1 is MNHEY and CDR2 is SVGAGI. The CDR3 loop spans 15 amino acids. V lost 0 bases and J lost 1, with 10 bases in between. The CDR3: CASSYSGSQSYEQYF. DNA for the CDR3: TGTGCCAGCAGTTACTCAGGTAGCCAGTCCTACGAGCAGTACTTC.

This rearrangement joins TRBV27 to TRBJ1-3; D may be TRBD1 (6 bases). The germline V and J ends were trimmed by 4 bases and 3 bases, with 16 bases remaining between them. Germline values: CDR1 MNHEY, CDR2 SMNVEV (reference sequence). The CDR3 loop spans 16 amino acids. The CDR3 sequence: CASSSGTPGGGNTIYF. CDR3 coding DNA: TGTGCCAGCAGTTCCGGGACACCGGGCGGTGGAAACACCATATATTTT.

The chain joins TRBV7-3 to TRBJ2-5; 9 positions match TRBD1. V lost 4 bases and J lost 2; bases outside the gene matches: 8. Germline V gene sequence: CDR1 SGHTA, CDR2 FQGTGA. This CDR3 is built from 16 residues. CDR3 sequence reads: CASSYSIGQGQETQYF. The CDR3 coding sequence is TGTGCCAGCAGCTATTCCATCGGACAGGGGCAAGAGACCCAGTACTTC.

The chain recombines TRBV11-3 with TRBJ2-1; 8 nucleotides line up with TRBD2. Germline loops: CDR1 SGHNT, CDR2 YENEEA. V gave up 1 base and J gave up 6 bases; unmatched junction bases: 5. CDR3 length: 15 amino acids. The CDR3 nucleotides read TGTGCCAGCAGCTTAGGGGGACTAGAGGGCAATGAGCAGTTCTTC. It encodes CASSLGGLEGNEQFF.

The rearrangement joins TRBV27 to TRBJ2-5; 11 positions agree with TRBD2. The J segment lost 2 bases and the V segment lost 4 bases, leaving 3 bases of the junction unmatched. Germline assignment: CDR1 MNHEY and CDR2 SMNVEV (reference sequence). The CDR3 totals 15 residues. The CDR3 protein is CASSSWTSGQETQYF. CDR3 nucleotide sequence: TGTGCCAGCAGTTCCTGGACTAGCGGGCAAGAGACCCAGTACTTC.

The CDR3 region has the DNA TGTGCCAGCAGCTTGCGAGGGGAATTGGGAAAACTGTTTTTT. This gives the protein CASSLRGELGKLFF. The chain carries TRBV5-4 and TRBJ1-4; D might be TRBD1 (5 bases). Germline V CDR1 and CDR2: SGHNT, YYREEE (reference sequence). The CDR3 runs to 14 residues. V lost 1 base, J lost 10 bases, and 14 bases lay in between.

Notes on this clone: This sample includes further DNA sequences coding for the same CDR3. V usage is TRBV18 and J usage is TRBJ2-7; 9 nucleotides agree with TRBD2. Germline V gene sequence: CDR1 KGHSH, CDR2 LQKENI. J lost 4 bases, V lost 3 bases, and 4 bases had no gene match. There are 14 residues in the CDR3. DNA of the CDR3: TGTGCCAGCTCACCCAGTAGCGGGGGTTACGAGCAGTACTTC. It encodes CASSPSSGGYEQYF.

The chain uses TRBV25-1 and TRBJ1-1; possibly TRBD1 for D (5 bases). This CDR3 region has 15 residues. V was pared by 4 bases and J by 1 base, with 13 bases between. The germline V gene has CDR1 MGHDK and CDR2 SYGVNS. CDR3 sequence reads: CASSVRGGKNTEAFF. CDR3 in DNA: TGTGCCAGCAGTGTCCGGGGGGGGAAGAACACTGAAGCTTTCTTT.

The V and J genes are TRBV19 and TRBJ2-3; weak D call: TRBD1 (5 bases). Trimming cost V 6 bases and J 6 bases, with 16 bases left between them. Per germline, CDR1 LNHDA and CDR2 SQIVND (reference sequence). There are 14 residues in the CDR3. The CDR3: CASSKGSMPDTQYF. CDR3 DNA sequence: TGTGCCAGTAGCAAGGGGTCGATGCCCGATACGCAGTATTTT.

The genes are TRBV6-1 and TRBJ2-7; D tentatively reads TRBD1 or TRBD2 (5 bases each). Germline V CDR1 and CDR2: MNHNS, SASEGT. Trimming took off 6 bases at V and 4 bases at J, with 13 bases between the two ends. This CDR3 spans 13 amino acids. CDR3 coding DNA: TGTGCCAGCAGCCCCGGGACGGGGTACGAGCAGTACTTC. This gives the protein CASSPGTGYEQYF.

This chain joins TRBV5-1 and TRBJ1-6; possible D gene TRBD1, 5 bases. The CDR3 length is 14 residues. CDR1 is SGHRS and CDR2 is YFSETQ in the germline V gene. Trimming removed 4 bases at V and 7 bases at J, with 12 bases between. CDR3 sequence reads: CASSAGRTNSPLHF. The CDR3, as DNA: TGCGCCAGCAGCGCGGGACGGACCAATTCACCCCTCCACTTT.